The following is a T cell receptor beta chain sequence with its context. This clonotype has at least ten counts. It has no known antigen specificity. No base quality values were provided; no much bigger clone lies one nucleotide off. The data originate from a study of T cells in Graves' hyperthyroidism and ophthalmopathy (dated by TCRdb to the late 2010s). Notes on the research overall: Peripheral blood samples were taken at the time of initial diagnosis, prior to any treatment. According to the paper, TCR Vbeta CDR3 sequencing was carried out on 135 peripheral blood samples, which came from fewer than 50 ophthalmopathy, around 75 hyperthyroidism and about 17 progressor patients. Once sampling was done, hyperthyroidism patients were given methimazole at a starting dose of 30 mg daily, whereas ophthalmopathy patients were given high-dose intravenous methylprednisolone. Thyroid tissue and blood T-cell repertoires from about 6 Graves' hyperthyroidism patients were also compared in the study. Whether ophthalmopathy could be predicted prospectively was tested in an independent validation cohort made up of some 20 hyperthyroidism patients plus 17 patients who later progressed to ophthalmopathy. A discovery cohort of 95 to 100 patients, roughly 45 with Graves' ophthalmopathy and about 60 with stable Graves' hyperthyroidism, was used to find distinguishing TCR V-J signatures. The approximately 98 discovery patients were randomly divided into training and test sets at a 7:3 ratio.

The CDR3 starts with the cysteine, ends with the phenylalanine, and has 14 residues. Just the 42-base CDR3 DNA is kept, in frame starting at base 1. The germline V gene supplies CDR1 LGHNA and CDR2 YSLEER. Relative to germline, V is 1 base shorter and J is 7 bases shorter, with 14 bases between their ends. The study at large found these results: In validation, progression to ophthalmopathy was predicted by the model with roughly 71% sensitivity and approximately 78% specificity, a median of approximately 6.5 months before onset. No statistical method was used to fix the sample size in advance, and group allocation was not hidden from the investigators. In cross-validation, a model built on a 13 V-J signature told ophthalmopathy apart from stable hyperthyroidism with about 90% sensitivity and approximately 84% specificity, and in testing the same model reached 80%/75%. Most expanded thyroid clonotypes (frequency above 0.001) were also detected in blood, suggesting blood repertoires may reflect thyroid immune responses.

The TCR beta CDR3 regions were amplified from the RNA transcripts. The first round of RT-PCR for the TCR CDR3 was performed with the HTBI primer set and the Qiagen OneStep RT-PCR kit. A second multiplex PCR round built the libraries, followed by size selection and purification. Sequencing of the libraries was done on an Illumina HiSeq2000 using paired-end 100 bp reads. In the source study's methods: Raw data were processed with SOAPnuke, discarding reads with adapters, uncalled bases, mean Phred below 15, or no exact constant-primer or identifier match. COPE v1.2.5 was used to merge high-quality paired reads, and clonotypes were defined as unique nucleotide sequences. MiTCR v1.1 was used to align the clonotypes against IMGT TRBV, TRBD and TRBJ reference segments. The analysis included only V-J combinations with a frequency above 0.0001, which together covered around 99% of the repertoires. A TCS score was defined as the ratio of F50 (clonal expansion) to E x V (chaos), with BLOSUM62-based TCRdist applied between CDR3 peptides within each V-J. Welch's t-statistics and random forest reduced approximately 520 V-J features to 10 to 15, which were used in a naive Bayes classifier (R e1071). Thyroid-blood repertoire similarity was quantified with the Morisita-Horn index. TCRdb trimmed the raw reads at Q25, called clones with MiXCR and kept productive beta chains. Identical CDR3 protein sequences are pooled into one entry, listed with their most common genes and DNA. TCRdb assigned the V and J calls; the authors' analysis was not used. The sample contains hundreds of thousands of distinct CDR3 sequences, over 35% of them found a single time. The ten largest clones take up around 29% of the sample.

A patient counted as having stable Graves' hyperthyroidism if no progression to ophthalmopathy occurred over 18 months of follow-up. The hyperthyroidism patients were between 18 and 65 years old and newly diagnosed, with a disease duration of less than 2 months. Exclusion was applied to patients with uncontrolled infections, other autoimmune diseases, pregnancy or lactation. Diagnoses were established on the basis of clinical symptoms, serum thyroxine and TRAb, thyroid ultrasound, and orbital computed tomography. PBMCs were isolated from approximately 10 ml of fresh peripheral blood by Ficoll-Paque density gradient centrifugation. Trizol reagent was used to extract total RNA, and RNA quality was then checked on an Agilent 2100 Bioanalyzer.

Sequenced sample: blood. The chain employs TRBV4-3 and TRBJ2-7; the D gene may be TRBD1 or TRBD2, since each aligns over 6 bases. The TCR comes from a woman in her forties with Graves' hyperthyroidism. The CDR3 region: CASSQAGTQGEQYF. The nucleotide sequence is TGCGCCAGCAGCCAAGCGGGGACTCAGGGGGAGCAGTACTTC.